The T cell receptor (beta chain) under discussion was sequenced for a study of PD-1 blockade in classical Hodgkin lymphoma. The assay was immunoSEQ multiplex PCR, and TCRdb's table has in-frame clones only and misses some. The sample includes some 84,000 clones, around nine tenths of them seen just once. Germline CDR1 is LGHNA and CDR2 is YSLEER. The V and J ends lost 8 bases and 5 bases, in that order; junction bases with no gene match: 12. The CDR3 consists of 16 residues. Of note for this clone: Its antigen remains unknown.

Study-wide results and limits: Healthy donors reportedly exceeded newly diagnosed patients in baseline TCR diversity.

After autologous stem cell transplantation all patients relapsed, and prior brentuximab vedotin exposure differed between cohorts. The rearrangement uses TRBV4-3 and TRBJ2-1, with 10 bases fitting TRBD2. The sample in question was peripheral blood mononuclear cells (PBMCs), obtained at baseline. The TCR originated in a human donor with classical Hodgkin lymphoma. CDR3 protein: CASGAQSGRVNNEQFF. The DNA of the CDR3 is TGCGCCAGCGGAGCGCAGAGCGGGAGGGTAAACAATGAGCAGTTCTTC.